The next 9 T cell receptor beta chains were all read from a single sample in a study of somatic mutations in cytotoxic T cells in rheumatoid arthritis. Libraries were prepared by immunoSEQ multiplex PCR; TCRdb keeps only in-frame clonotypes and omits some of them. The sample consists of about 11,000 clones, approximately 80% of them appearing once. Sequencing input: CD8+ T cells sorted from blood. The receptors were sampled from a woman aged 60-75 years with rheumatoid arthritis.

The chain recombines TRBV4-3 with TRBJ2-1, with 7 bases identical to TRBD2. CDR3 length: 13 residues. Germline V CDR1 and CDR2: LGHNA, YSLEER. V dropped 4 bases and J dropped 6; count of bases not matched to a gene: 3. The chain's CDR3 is CASSPLARNEQFF. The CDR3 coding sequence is TGCGCCAGCAGCCCACTAGCGCGCAATGAGCAGTTCTTC.

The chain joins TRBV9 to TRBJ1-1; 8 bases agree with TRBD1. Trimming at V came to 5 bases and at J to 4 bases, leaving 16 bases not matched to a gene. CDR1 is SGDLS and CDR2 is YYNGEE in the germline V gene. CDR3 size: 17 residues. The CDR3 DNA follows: TGTGCCAGCAGTCCGCGGGACAGGCTTCTTGAGGGCACTGAAGCTTTCTTT. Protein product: CASSPRDRLLEGTEAFF.

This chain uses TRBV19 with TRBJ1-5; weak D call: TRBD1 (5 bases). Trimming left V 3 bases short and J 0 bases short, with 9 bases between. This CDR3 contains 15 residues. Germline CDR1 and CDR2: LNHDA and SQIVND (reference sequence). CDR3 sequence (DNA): TGTGCCAGTAGTATGGGACTATTTAGCAATCAGCCCCAGCATTTT. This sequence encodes CASSMGLFSNQPQHF. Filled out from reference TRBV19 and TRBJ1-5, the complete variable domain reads DGGITQSPKYLFRKEGQNVTLSCEQNLNHDAMYWYRQDPGQGLRLIYYSQIVNDFQKGDIAEGYSVSREKKESFPLTVTSAQKNPTAFYLCASSMGLFSNQPQHFGDGTRLSIL.

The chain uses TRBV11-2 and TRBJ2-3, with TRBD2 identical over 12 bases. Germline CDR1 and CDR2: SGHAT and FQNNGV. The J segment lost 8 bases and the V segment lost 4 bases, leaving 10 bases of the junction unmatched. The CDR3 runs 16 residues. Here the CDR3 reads CASSSETSGRDRTQYF. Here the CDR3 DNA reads TGTGCCAGCAGCTCCGAGACTAGCGGGAGAGATCGTACGCAGTATTTT.

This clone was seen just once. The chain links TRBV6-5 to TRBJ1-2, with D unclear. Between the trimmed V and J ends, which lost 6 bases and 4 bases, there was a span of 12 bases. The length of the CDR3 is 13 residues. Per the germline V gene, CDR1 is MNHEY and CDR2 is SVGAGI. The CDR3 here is CASSPTEGYGYTF. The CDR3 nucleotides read TGTGCCAGCAGCCCTACGGAGGGCTATGGCTACACCTTC.

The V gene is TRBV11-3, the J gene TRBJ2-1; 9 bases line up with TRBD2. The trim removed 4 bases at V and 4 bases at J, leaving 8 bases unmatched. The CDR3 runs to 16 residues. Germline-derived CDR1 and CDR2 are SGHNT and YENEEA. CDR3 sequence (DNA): TGTGCCAGCAGCTCCATAGCGGGAGTCAATTACAATGAGCAGTTCTTC. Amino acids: CASSSIAGVNYNEQFF. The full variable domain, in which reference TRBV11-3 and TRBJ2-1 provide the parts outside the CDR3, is EAGVVQSPRYKIIEKKQPVAFWCNPISGHNTLYWYLQNLGQGPELLIRYENEEAVDDSQLPKDRFSAERLKGVDSTLKIQPAELGDSAVYLCASSSIAGVNYNEQFFGPGTRLTVL.

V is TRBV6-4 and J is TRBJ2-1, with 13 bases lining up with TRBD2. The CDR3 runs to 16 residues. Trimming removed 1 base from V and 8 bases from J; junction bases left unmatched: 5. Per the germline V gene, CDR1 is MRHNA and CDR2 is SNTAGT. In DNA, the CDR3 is TGTGCCAGCAGTGACTGGACTAGCGGGAGTATCGATGAGCAGTTCTTC. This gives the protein CASSDWTSGSIDEQFF.

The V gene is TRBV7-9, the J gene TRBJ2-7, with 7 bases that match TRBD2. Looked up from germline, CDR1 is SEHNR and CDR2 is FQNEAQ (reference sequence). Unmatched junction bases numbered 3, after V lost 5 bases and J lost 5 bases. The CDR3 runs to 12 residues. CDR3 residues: CASSRGGDEQYF. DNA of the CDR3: TGTGCCAGCAGCCGGGGAGGGGACGAGCAGTACTTC.

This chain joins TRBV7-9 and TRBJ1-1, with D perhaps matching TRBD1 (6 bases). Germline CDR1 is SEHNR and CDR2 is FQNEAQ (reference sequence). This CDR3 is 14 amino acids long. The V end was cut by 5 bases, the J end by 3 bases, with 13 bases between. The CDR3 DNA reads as TGTGCCAGCAGCCGAGAGGGGGGGGACACTGAAGCTTTCTTT. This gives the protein CASSREGGDTEAFF.